A single T cell receptor beta chain is shown here with its context. Trimming left V 1 base short and J 1 base short, with 14 bases between. The CDR3 runs to 17 residues. CDR1 and CDR2 from the germline V gene are MDHEN and SYDVKM. Thymus specimens were resections from corrective heart surgery. This specimen comes from a study of human thymus T cells. The protocol was immunoSEQ multiplex PCR, while the TCRdb copy is restricted to in-frame clones and leaves out a portion. Of roughly 120,000 clones in the sample, 90% to 95% were seen once. The sequenced sample consisted of thymus tissue. This sequence joins TRBV28 and TRBJ1-5, with D perhaps TRBD1 (5 bases). This clonotype was sampled from a boy under two years old with a congenital heart defect but otherwise immunologically healthy. CDR3 region: CASSLSEGVGSNQPQHF. The CDR3 nucleotides read TGTGCCAGCAGTTTATCGGAAGGGGTAGGGAGCAATCAGCCCCAGCATTTT.